The clone carrying this TCR beta chain was detected once. As yet, its antigen is unknown. The data are from a study of PD-1 blockade in classical Hodgkin lymphoma. Study findings and constraints: According to reports, newly diagnosed patients had lower baseline TCR diversity than healthy donors, and relapsed/refractory patients had lower baseline TCR diversity still. Although disease activity or prior therapy may be involved, causes of the repertoire differences remain undefined.

Regarding time point: newly diagnosed, previously untreated cHL patient sample. Magnetic negative selection was used to purify CD4+ T cells from thawed PBMCs. CDR1 is MNHNS and CDR2 is SASEGT in the germline V gene. Trimming shortened V by 9 bases and J by 4 bases, and 16 bases separated the two germline ends. The length of the CDR3 is 14 residues. TCRdb keeps only in-frame clones here, not all; method: immunoSEQ multiplex PCR. The sample holds about 22,000 clones, about 90% seen once. V usage is TRBV6-1 and J usage is TRBJ1-5; D is unclear. Sequenced: CD4+ T cells from blood. The receptor comes from a human donor with classical Hodgkin lymphoma. CDR3 amino acids: CASRSGWGNQPQHF. CDR3 DNA: TGTGCCAGTCGATCGGGGTGGGGAAATCAGCCCCAGCATTTT.